Only one count was recorded for the clone carrying this T cell receptor beta chain. The antigen is not known. CDR1 is GTSNPN, CDR2 SVGIG, per germline (reference sequence). V gave up 2 bases and J gave up 0 bases; unmatched junction bases: 2. There are 14 residues in the CDR3. The sample originates from a study of cytomegalovirus exposure and HLA in healthy donors. The PCR employed 60 Vbeta primers together with 13 Jbeta primers. Sequencing used immunoSEQ multiplex PCR; TCRdb keeps in-frame clones, though not all of them. The sample holds about 140,000 clones, more than 70% seen once. General study results and limits: Reported performance of the classifier showed diagnosis of cytomegalovirus status with high specificity and sensitivity. Within a later analysis, the majority of CMV-associated TCR beta chains appeared HLA-restricted.

This chain uses TRBV30 with TRBJ1-2; 8 nucleotides match TRBD1. Material: PBMCs. The TCR originated in a man aged 18 to 29 in good health and CMV-seropositive. For the CDR3, the DNA is TGTGCCTGGAGTAAGGGACAGGCTAACTATGGCTACACCTTC. It specifies CAWSKGQANYGYTF.